Included here is one TCR beta chain sequence, with context. Its antigen is unidentified. This specimen comes from a study of cytomegalovirus exposure and HLA in healthy donors. At the level of the study: A prior study identified just under 120 million unique TCR beta sequences from 180 million or so T cells. Whole-study findings and limits: Earlier analysis looked at TCR beta V segments, and most were productive about 87% or about 30% of the time. A later analysis found most CMV-associated TCR beta chains apparently HLA-restricted.

The PCR made use of 60 Vbeta and 13 Jbeta primers. Data came from immunoSEQ multiplex PCR; TCRdb stores just in-frame clones and leaves some out. The sample lists some 130,000 clones; about 61% were seen once. This CDR3 has 15 amino acids. Looked up from germline, CDR1 is SGHTA and CDR2 is FQGNSA. V lost 4 bases and J lost 7; bases outside the gene matches: 4. Sequenced sample: PBMCs. The genes are TRBV7-2 and TRBJ2-3, with 14 nucleotides matching TRBD2. The sequence was obtained from a woman between 35 and 50 years old in good health and CMV-seronegative. CDR3 protein: CASSSTSGGANTQYF. The CDR3 DNA reads TGTGCCAGCAGCTCGACTAGCGGGGGGGCTAATACGCAGTATTTT.